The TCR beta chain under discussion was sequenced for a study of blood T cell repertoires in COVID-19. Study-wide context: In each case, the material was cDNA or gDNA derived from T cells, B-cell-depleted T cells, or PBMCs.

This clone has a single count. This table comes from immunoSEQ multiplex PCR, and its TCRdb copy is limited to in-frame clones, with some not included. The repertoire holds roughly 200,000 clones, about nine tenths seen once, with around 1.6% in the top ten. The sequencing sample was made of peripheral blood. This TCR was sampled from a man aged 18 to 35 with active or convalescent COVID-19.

CDR3 protein: CASSQKGMNTEAFF. The CDR3 bases are TGCGCCAGCAGCCAAAAGGGGATGAACACTGAAGCTTTCTTT. The chain joins TRBV4-3 to TRBJ1-1; tentative D call: TRBD1 (5 bases). Trimming removed 2 bases from V and 0 bases from J, with 7 bases in between. This CDR3 comprises 14 residues. Germline V gives CDR1 LGHNA, CDR2 YSLEER.